This T cell receptor (beta chain) was sequenced for a study of blood T cell repertoires in COVID-19. Study-wide context: The samples span acute and convalescent COVID-19 from the United States, Italy and Spain. T cells, B-cell-depleted T cells, or PBMCs provided the cDNA or gDNA that served as material.

This table comes from immunoSEQ multiplex PCR, and its TCRdb copy is limited to in-frame clones, with some not included. The sample carries tens of thousands of clones, 80% to 90% recorded once. This clone was counted a single time. The V end was cut by 6 bases, the J end by 7 bases, with 18 bases between. Germline values: CDR1 SGHNT, CDR2 YENEEA. The CDR3 sequence is 15 residues long. Specimen: peripheral blood. This sequence was found in a human donor in a cohort sampled during active COVID-19. The donor label of this sample is uncertain. The J gene is TRBJ1-4, the V gene TRBV11-3, with D unresolved. CDR3 coding DNA: TGTGCCAGCAGTTTTCGGACGGGAGGAAGTGAAAAACTGTTTTTT. Translating it yields CASSFRTGGSEKLFF.